The 18 T cell receptor beta chains below were found in one sample sequenced in a study of cytomegalovirus exposure and HLA in healthy donors. The PCR used 60 Vbeta and 13 Jbeta primers. Profiling relied on immunoSEQ multiplex PCR, and the TCRdb table lists in-frame clones only, not all of them. The sample lists over 90,000 clones; 60% to 80% were seen once. The sample was PBMCs. The receptors shown here come from a woman in her 50s in good health and CMV-seropositive.

The chain couples TRBV4-1 to TRBJ1-4; D is possibly TRBD1 (6 bases). CDR3 length: 16 residues. The V gene's germline CDR1 is MGHRA and CDR2 YSYEKL. V lost 1 base and J lost 8, with 17 bases in between. CDR3 DNA sequence: TGCGCCAGCAGCCAAGTTGGGAGCCTAGACAGGGAAAAACTGTTTTTT. Translating gives CASSQVGSLDREKLFF.

The chain is built from TRBV11-2 and TRBJ2-1; TRBD1 aligns across 9 bases. The CDR3 is 11 residues long. The V and J ends lost 5 bases and 13 bases, in that order; junction bases with no gene match: 3. Germline values: CDR1 SGHAT, CDR2 FQNNGV. DNA for the CDR3: TGTGCCAGCAGCAGGGACAGGGAACAGTTCTTC. It codes for CASSRDREQFF.

This clone was recorded once. At one boundary the junction diverges from the germline segment, which might be a read error. The CDR3 sequence is CASSPGLADLGLF. For the CDR3, the DNA is TGTGCCAGCTCACCAGGGCTAGCCGACCTTGGGCTCTTC. The chain combines TRBV18 with TRBJ2-1, with a weak D call TRBD2 (5 bases). The CDR3 consists of 13 residues. Germline V gene lookup returns CDR1 KGHSH and CDR2 LQKENI. Variable domain in full (rest from reference TRBV18 and TRBJ2-1): NAGVMQNPRHLVRRRGQEARLRCSPMKGHSHVYWYRQLPEEGLKFMVYLQKENIIDESGMPKERFSAEFPKEGPSILRIQQVVRGDSAAYFCASSPGLADLGLFGPGTRLTVL.

This clone was recorded only once. V usage is TRBV7-2 and J usage is TRBJ2-7, with TRBD2 matching 13 bases. CDR1 SGHTA and CDR2 FQGNSA come from the germline V gene. V was pared by 5 bases and J by 3 bases, with 4 bases of the junction left unmatched. The CDR3 runs 15 residues. The DNA of the CDR3 is TGTGCCAGCAGCGAGGGACTAGCGGGATTCTACGAGCAGTACTTC. Protein product: CASSEGLAGFYEQYF.

The J gene is TRBJ2-5, the V gene TRBV5-1; D might be TRBD2 (6 bases). In germline, CDR1 is SGHRS, CDR2 YFSETQ. This CDR3 spans 14 amino acids. V was trimmed by 4 bases and J by 9 bases, leaving 19 bases between them. CDR3 protein: CASSLGLQEVSQYF. For the CDR3, the DNA is TGCGCCAGCAGCCTGGGACTCCAGGAGGTGTCCCAGTACTTC.

This chain joins TRBV2 and TRBJ2-7; D is possibly TRBD2 (5 bases). Germline CDR1 and CDR2: SNHLY and FYNNEI. The CDR3 sequence is 12 residues long. V gave up 5 bases and J gave up 5 bases, with 10 bases separating them. CDR3 coding DNA: TGTGCCAGCAGTCAGGACTTCAACGAGCAGTACTTC. It codes for CASSQDFNEQYF.

The chain combines TRBV25-1 with TRBJ2-7; D might be TRBD2 (7 bases). This CDR3 comprises 16 residues. Germline CDR1 reads MGHDK; CDR2 reads SYGVNS. The germline V and J ends were trimmed by 5 bases and 0 bases, with 17 bases remaining between them. CDR3 amino acids: CASSRYGGRDSYEQYF. The CDR3 bases are TGTGCCAGCAGTAGGTACGGGGGGCGCGACTCCTACGAGCAGTACTTC.

For this clone: At one end the junction does not follow the germline gene, possibly because of a read error. The chain employs TRBV12-5 and TRBJ2-1; TRBD1 aligns across 10 bases. Germline CDR1 reads LGHNT; CDR2 reads FRNRAP. CDR3 length equals 14 residues. CDR3 sequence: CVSGLGTGVNEQFF. CDR3 coding DNA: TGTGTTAGTGGTTTGGGGACAGGGGTCAATGAGCAGTTCTTC. The full variable domain, rest sourced from reference TRBV12-5 and TRBJ2-1, is DARVTQTPRHKVTEMGQEVTMRCQPILGHNTVFWYRQTMMQGLELLAYFRNRAPLDDSGMPKDRFSAEMPDATLATLKIQPSEPRDSAVYFCVSGLGTGVNEQFFGPGTRLTVL.

This chain uses TRBV7-9 with TRBJ2-3; D perhaps matches TRBD2 (6 bases). Germline CDR1 and CDR2: SEHNR and FQNEAQ (reference sequence). V was cut by 7 bases and J by 2 bases, with 19 bases left in between. This CDR3 comprises 16 residues. DNA of the CDR3: TGTGCCAGCACCACTATAGGAGGGGCGGTCACAGATACGCAGTATTTT. Translating gives CASTTIGGAVTDTQYF.

V and J are TRBV7-2 and TRBJ2-1; 10 bases agree with TRBD1. Trimming cost V 0 bases and J 4 bases; bases outside gene matches: 6. The germline gives CDR1 SGHTA, CDR2 FQGNSA. This CDR3 has 17 amino acids. This chain's CDR3 is CASSLAPGQGMYNEQFF. The DNA for the CDR3 is TGTGCCAGCAGCTTAGCTCCGGGACAGGGGATGTACAATGAGCAGTTCTTC.

This sequence joins TRBV18 and TRBJ2-1, with a weak D call TRBD2 (6 bases). The CDR3 totals 13 residues. Looked up from germline, CDR1 is KGHSH and CDR2 is LQKENI. Trimming left V 6 bases short and J 9 bases short, with 15 bases between. The CDR3 DNA reads TGTGCCAGCTCCCCGTCGTTCGGGAGTGAGCAGTTCTTC. Its translation: CASSPSFGSEQFF. Variable domain in full (rest from reference TRBV18 and TRBJ2-1): NAGVMQNPRHLVRRRGQEARLRCSPMKGHSHVYWYRQLPEEGLKFMVYLQKENIIDESGMPKERFSAEFPKEGPSILRIQQVVRGDSAAYFCASSPSFGSEQFFGPGTRLTVL.

The chain has TRBV28 and TRBJ2-1; TRBD2 agrees at 9 bases. Germline V gene sequence: CDR1 MDHEN, CDR2 SYDVKM. Trimming took 2 bases from V and 4 from J; bases not matched to a gene: 6. CDR3 length: 16 residues. For the CDR3, the DNA is TGTGCCAGCAGTTTAAGGGGCGGGAGGGCTTACAATGAGCAGTTCTTC. It yields the protein CASSLRGGRAYNEQFF.

This clone was detected only a few times. This chain links TRBV6-1 with TRBJ2-5; TRBD2 matches 9 bases. The CDR3 has 13 residues. CDR1 is MNHNS, CDR2 SASEGT, per germline. After removal of 4 bases from V and 7 bases from J, the junction contained 4 bases not matched to a gene. CDR3 in DNA: TGTGCCAGCAGTGGTTCTAGCGGGGCGACCCAGTACTTC. This translates into CASSGSSGATQYF.

The chain links TRBV6-6 to TRBJ2-5; 7 bases are shared with TRBD1. After removal of 8 bases from V and 2 bases from J, the junction contained 8 bases not matched to a gene. The CDR3 runs to 14 residues. Looked up from germline, CDR1 is MNHNY and CDR2 is SVGAGI (reference sequence). CDR3 region: CASHRSRGQETQYF. The DNA of the CDR3 is TGTGCCAGCCATCGGTCCAGGGGGCAAGAGACCCAGTACTTC.

This clone came up a few times. The rearrangement links TRBV5-6 to TRBJ1-1; possible D gene TRBD1, 5 bases. The V gene's germline CDR1 is SGHDT and CDR2 YYEEEE. V dropped 6 bases and J dropped 1 base, with 16 bases sitting between them. CDR3 length: 15 amino acids. CDR3 protein: CASTKPGDRNTEAFF. DNA for the CDR3: TGTGCCAGCACTAAACCGGGGGATAGGAACACTGAAGCTTTCTTT.

This clone showed up just a few times. The chain recombines TRBV28 with TRBJ2-7; D is possibly TRBD1 (6 bases). CDR3 length: 16 residues. CDR1 is MDHEN, CDR2 SYDVKM, per germline. Trimming left V 1 base short and J 9 bases short, with 22 bases between. The CDR3 bases are TGTGCCAGCAGTTTATCCCCGGACAGCCGACCTGCGGTGCAGTACTTC. This gives the protein CASSLSPDSRPAVQYF.

Comments on this clone: One junction end disagrees with the germline gene, perhaps due to a read error. The J gene is TRBJ2-7, the V gene TRBV7-9, with D possibly matching TRBD2 (6 bases). Germline CDR1 and CDR2: SEHNR and FQNEAQ (reference sequence). The length of the CDR3 is 16 residues. The CDR3 nucleotides are TGTTCCAGCAGCCTCGAGGTGGGGGGATTTTCCTACGAGCAGTACTTC. Protein: CSSSLEVGGFSYEQYF.

This chain connects TRBV11-2 to TRBJ2-1; tentative D call: TRBD1 (5 bases). This CDR3 is built from 15 residues. Germline assignment: CDR1 SGHAT and CDR2 FQNNGV. V was shortened by 5 bases and J by 6 bases, with 17 bases between the two germline ends. The CDR3: CASSQGRGTGNEQFF. The CDR3 nucleotides are TGTGCCAGCAGCCAAGGAAGGGGAACGGGCAATGAGCAGTTCTTC.